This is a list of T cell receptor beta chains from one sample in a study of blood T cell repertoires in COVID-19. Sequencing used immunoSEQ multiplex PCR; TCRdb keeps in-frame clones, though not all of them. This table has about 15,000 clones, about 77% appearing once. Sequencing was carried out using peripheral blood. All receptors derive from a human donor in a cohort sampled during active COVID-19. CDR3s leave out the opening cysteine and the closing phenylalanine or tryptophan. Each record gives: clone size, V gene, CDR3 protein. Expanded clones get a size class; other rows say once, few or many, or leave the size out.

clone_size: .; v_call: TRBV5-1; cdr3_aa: ASSPDTYEQY
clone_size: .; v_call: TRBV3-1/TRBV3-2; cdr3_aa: ASSQLPGNNQPQH
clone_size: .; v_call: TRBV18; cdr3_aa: ASSPTGDYGYT
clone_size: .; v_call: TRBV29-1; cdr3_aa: SVSRDSSSYEQY
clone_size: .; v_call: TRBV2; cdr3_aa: ASSPTYEQY
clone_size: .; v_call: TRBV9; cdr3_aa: ASSVGRGQRYEQY
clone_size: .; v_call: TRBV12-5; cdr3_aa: ASRWGETEAF
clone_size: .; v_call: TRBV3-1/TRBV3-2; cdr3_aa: ASSQVGAGEGPQGEQY
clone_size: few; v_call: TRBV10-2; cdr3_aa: ASAGVENQPQH
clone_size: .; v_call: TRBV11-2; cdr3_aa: ASSLGGDTQY
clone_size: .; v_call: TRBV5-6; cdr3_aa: ASSLGGGNSNQPQH
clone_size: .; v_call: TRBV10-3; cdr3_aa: AISDRSSYEQY
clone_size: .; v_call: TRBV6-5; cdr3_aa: ASIPGGGETQY
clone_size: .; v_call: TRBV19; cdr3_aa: ASSMRGGRNQPQH
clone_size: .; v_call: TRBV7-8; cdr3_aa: ASTIRGDQPQH
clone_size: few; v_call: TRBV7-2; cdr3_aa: ASSLEQQNTEAF
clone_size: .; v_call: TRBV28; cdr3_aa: ASSGGTGYQETQY
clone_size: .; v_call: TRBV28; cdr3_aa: ASTETGGNEQF
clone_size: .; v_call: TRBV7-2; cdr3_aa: ASSSQGSTDTQY
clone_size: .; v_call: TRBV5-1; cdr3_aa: ASSPSSRGQDSYEQY
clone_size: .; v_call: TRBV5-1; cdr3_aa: ASSYTSGGYTDTQY
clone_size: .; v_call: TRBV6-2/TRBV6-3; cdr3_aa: ASSYSSGKGETQY
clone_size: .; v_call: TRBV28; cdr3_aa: ASSFGGLAGGVGNEQF
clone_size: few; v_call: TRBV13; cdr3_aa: ASSQPRVNEKLF
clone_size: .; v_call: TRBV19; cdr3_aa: ASSISGGVYGYT
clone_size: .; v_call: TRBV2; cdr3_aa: ASSEWTGSYEQY
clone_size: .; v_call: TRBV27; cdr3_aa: ASSGSYEQY
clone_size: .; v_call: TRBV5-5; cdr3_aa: ASSAGGYEQY
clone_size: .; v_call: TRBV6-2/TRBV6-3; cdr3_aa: ASSQQQGSNQPQH
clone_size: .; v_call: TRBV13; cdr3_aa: ASSPETGYNEQF
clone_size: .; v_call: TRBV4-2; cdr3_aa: ASSRSRERVTQY
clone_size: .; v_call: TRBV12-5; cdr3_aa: ASGLARLAGASTDTQY
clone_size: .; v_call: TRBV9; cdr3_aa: ASSVGLAGPYEQY
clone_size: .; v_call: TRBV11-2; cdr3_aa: ASSTSNQGARETQY
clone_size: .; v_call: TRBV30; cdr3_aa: AWSDTGIAEAF
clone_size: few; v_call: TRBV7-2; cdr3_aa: ASSLVFREQF
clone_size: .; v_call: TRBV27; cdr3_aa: ASTLAGDHVREQF
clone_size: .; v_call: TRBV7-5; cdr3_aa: VRSYREGHNEQF
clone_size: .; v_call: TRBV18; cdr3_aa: ASSPPTGGEKLF
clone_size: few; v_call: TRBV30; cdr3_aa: ALSFGTGGRELF
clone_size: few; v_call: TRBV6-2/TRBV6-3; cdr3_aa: ASSRGQATNTGELF
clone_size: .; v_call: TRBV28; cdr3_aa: ASSPRQGTGANVLT
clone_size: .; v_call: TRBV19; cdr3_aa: ASSPLQGANNSPLH
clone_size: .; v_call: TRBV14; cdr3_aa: ASNVGTSSYNEQF
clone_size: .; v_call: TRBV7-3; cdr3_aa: ASSLKAGTSGRPFYNEQF
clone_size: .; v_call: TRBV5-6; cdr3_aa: ASSLIIGLAGVGEYEQY
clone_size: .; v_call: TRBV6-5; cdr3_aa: ASKNSRGAVGYT
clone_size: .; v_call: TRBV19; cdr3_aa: ASSLGTGQDTQY
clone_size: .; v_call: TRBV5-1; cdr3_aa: ASSRDTLTNEKLF
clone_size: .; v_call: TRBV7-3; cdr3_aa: ASSSQGSYEQY
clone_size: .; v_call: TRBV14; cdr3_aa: ASSQLTGMNTEAF